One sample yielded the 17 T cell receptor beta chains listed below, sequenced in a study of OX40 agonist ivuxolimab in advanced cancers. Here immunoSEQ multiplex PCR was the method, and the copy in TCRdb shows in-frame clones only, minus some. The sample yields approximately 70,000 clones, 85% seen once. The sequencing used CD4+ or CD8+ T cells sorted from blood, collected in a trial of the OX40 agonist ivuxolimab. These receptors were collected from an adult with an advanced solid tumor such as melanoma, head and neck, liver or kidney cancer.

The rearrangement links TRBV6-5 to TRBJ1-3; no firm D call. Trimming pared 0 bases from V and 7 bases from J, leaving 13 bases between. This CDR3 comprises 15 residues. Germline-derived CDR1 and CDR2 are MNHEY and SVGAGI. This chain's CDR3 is CASSYSKHSVNTIYF. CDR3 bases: TGTGCCAGCAGTTACTCGAAGCACTCCGTGAACACCATATATTTT.

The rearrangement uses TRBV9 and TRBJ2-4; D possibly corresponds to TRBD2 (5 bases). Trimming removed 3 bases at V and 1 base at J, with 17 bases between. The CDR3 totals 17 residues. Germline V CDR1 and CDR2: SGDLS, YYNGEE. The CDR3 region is CASSAFGGGGAKNIQYF. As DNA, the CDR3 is TGTGCCAGCAGCGCCTTCGGAGGTGGCGGCGCCAAAAACATTCAGTACTTC.

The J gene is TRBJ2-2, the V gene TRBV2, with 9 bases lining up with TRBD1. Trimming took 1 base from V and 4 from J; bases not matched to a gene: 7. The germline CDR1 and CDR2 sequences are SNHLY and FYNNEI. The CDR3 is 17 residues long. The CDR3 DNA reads TGTGCCAGCAGTGAAGGGTGGGGGACAGGGATCACCGGGGAGCTGTTTTTT. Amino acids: CASSEGWGTGITGELFF.

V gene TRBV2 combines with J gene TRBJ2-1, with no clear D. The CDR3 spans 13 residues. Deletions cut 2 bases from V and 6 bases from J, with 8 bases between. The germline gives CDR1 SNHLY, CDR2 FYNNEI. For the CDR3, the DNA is TGTGCCAGCAGTGAACACTGGCGCAATGAGCAGTTCTTC. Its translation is CASSEHWRNEQFF.

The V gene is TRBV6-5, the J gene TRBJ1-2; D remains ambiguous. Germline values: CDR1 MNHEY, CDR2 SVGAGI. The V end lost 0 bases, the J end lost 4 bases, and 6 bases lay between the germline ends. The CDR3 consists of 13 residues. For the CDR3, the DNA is TGTGCCAGCAGTTACTCGAGGAGCTATGGCTACACCTTC. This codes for CASSYSRSYGYTF.

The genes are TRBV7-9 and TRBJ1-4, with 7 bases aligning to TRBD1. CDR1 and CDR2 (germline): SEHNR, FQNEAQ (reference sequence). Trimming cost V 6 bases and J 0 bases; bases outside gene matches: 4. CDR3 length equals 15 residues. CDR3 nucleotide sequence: TGTGCCAGCAGACCTGGACAGGCAACTAATGAAAAACTGTTTTTT. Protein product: CASRPGQATNEKLFF.

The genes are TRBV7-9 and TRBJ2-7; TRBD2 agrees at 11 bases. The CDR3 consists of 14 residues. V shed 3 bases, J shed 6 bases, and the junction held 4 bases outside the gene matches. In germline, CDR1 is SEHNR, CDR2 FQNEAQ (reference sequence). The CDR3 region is CASSLELAGVEQYF. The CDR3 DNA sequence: TGTGCCAGCAGCTTGGAACTAGCGGGAGTCGAGCAGTACTTC. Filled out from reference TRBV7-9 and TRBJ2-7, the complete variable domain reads DTGVSQNPRHKITKRGQNVTFRCDPISEHNRLYWYRQTLGQGPEFLTYFQNEAQLEKSRLLSDRFSAERPKGSFSTLEIQRTEQGDSAMYLCASSLELAGVEQYFGPGTRLTVT.

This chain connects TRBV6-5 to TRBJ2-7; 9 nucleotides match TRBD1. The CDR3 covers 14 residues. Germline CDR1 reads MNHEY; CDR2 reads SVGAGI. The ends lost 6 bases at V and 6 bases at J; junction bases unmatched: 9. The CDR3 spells CASRVRDRVLEQYF. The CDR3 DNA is TGTGCCAGCAGGGTCCGGGACAGGGTCCTCGAGCAGTACTTC.

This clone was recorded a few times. CDR3 DNA: TGCGCCAGCAGCTTGGCAGGGGGACTCATCTCTGGGGCCAACGTCCTGACTTTC. Its translation: CASSLAGGLISGANVLTF. This sequence joins TRBV5-1 and TRBJ2-6, with D possibly TRBD1 on 7 matching bases. Trimming stripped 0 bases from V and 0 bases from J, with 13 bases between. Germline-derived CDR1 and CDR2 are SGHRS and YFSETQ. The CDR3 runs 18 residues.

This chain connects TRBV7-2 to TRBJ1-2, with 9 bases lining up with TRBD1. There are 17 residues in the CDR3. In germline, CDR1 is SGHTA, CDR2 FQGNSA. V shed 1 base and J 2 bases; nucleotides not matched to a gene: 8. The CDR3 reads CASSLVIPGTGNYGYTF. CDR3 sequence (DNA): TGTGCCAGCAGCTTAGTAATACCCGGGACAGGGAACTATGGCTACACCTTC.

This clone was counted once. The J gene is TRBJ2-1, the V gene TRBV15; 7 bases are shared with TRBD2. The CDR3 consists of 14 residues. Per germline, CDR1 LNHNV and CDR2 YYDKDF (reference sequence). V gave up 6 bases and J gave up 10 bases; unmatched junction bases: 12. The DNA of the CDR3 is TGTGCCACCAGAGGAAGGGACTACCCCCCCGAGCAGTTCTTC. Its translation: CATRGRDYPPEQFF.

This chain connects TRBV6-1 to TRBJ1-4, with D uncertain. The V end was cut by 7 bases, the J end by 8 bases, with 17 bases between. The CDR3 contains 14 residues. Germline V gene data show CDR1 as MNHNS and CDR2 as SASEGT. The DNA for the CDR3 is TGTGCCAGCACCGTAGGAGGGAGTGGGGAAAAACTGTTTTTT. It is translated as CASTVGGSGEKLFF.

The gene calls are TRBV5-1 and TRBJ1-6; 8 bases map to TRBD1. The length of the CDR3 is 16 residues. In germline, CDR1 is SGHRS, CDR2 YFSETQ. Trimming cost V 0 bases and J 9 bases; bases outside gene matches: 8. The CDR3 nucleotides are TGCGCCAGCAGCTTGGAGCCAGGGGGCGCGGGTTCACCCCTCCACTTT. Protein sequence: CASSLEPGGAGSPLHF.

Here the CDR3 DNA reads TGTGCCAGCAGCTCACAGCCGTACACTGAAGCTTTCTTT. Protein product: CASSSQPYTEAFF. The J gene is TRBJ1-1, the V gene TRBV7-3; D uncertain. The CDR3 length is 13 residues. Trimming removed 4 bases from V and 3 bases from J, with 9 bases in between. Germline V gene data show CDR1 as SGHTA and CDR2 as FQGTGA.

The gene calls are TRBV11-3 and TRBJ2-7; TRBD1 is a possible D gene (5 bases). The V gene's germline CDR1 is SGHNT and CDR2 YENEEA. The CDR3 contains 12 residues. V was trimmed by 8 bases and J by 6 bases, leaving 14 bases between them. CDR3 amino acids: CASSQVGPEQYF. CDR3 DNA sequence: TGTGCCAGCTCGCAAGTGGGGCCCGAGCAGTACTTC.

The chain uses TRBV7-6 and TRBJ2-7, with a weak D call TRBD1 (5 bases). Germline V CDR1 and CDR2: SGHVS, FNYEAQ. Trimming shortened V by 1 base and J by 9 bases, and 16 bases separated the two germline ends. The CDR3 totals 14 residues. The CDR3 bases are TGTGCCAGCAGCTTAGAAATCAGGGAACACGTGCAGTACTTC. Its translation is CASSLEIREHVQYF.

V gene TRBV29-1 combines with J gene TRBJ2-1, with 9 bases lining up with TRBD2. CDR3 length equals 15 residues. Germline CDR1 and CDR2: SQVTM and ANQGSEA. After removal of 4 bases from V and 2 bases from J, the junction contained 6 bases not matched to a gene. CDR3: CSVAALAGTYNEQFF. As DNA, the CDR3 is TGCAGCGTTGCGGCGCTAGCGGGAACCTACAATGAGCAGTTCTTC.